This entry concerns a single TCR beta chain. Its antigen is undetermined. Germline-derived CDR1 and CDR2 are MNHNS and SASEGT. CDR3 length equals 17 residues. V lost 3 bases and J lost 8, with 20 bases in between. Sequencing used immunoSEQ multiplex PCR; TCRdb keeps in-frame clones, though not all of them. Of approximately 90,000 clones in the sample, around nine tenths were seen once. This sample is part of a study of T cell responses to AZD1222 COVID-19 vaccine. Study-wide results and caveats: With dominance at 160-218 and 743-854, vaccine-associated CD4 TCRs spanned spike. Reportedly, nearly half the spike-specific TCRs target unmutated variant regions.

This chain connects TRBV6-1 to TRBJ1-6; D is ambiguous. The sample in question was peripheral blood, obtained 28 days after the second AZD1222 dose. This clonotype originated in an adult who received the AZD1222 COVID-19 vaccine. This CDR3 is CASSDPRLGVGDSPLHF. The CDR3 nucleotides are TGTGCCAGCAGTGACCCCCGGCTGGGAGTTGGGGATTCACCCCTCCACTTT.